This T cell receptor beta chain stems from a study of T cells in localized non-small cell lung cancer. Study-wide findings and caveats: Sequencing, confined to only one tumor region, leaves heterogeneity possible. Uninvolved adjacent lung had higher T cell clonality than tumor and all other tissues. Adjacent lung tissue had a median approximately 61 of the top 100 clones found in the tumor.

Germline V gene sequence: CDR1 MNHGY, CDR2 SAAAGT. With 6 bases removed from V and 6 bases from J, the gap between germline ends came to 18 bases. This CDR3 has 15 amino acids. This clone was found a few times. Its antigen is not known. Sequenced by immunoSEQ multiplex PCR; TCRdb stores in-frame clones only, minus some. The repertoire holds roughly 2,500 clones, with about 29% as singletons. Adjacent lung lacking atypia came from at least 2 cm beyond the tumor margin. This chain connects TRBV6-8 to TRBJ2-1; possibly TRBD2 for D (6 bases). This clonotype originated in a woman aged 35-70 years with stage II squamous cell lung carcinoma. The material sequenced was normal lung tissue next to the tumor, taken before any cancer treatment. CDR3 protein: CASSSTLAAGNEQFF. CDR3 DNA: TGTGCCAGCAGCTCCACACTCGCAGCGGGCAATGAGCAGTTCTTC.